The 25 T cell receptor beta chains in this list originate from one sample, sequenced in a study of T cell responses to AZD1222 COVID-19 vaccine. Generated by immunoSEQ multiplex PCR, the TCRdb table keeps only in-frame clones and is missing some. Found here are over 150,000 clones, about 90% of them singletons; the top ten hold roughly 6%. The source material was peripheral blood, sampled on day 0 of AZD1222 vaccination. These receptors originate from an adult in good health.

The CDR3 DNA reads as TGCGCCAGCAGCGGACTAGCGGGGGGGTTTGAGCAGTTCTTC. Protein sequence: CASSGLAGGFEQFF. This rearrangement joins TRBV10-1 to TRBJ2-1; 15 bases are shared with TRBD2. The CDR3 has 14 amino acids. J lost 9 bases, V lost 6 bases, and 3 bases had no gene match. Looked up from germline, CDR1 is WNHNN and CDR2 is SYGVQD (reference sequence).

The chain employs TRBV3-1 (or the pseudogene TRBV3-2) and TRBJ2-5; D might be TRBD2 (5 bases). Trimming removed 2 bases at V and 3 bases at J, with 7 bases between. Germline V gene data show CDR1 as LGHDT and CDR2 as YNNKEL (reference sequence). This CDR3 is built from 13 residues. CDR3 bases: TGTGCCAGCAGCCAACGGGGAAAAGAGACCCAGTACTTC. Residues: CASSQRGKETQYF.

CDR3 loop: CASSRTQDSPLHF. The CDR3 bases are TGTGCCAGCAGCCGTACACAGGATTCACCCCTCCACTTT. The chain combines TRBV6-5 with TRBJ1-6; maybe TRBD1 (5 bases). The V gene's germline CDR1 is MNHEY and CDR2 SVGAGI. There are 13 residues in the CDR3. Deletions cut 6 bases from V and 8 bases from J, with 11 bases between.

The rearrangement uses TRBV7-2 and TRBJ2-7; 14 bases map to TRBD2. The CDR3 sequence is 15 residues long. Germline V gene sequence: CDR1 SGHTA, CDR2 FQGNSA. V gave up 4 bases and J gave up 4 bases; unmatched junction bases: 3. The CDR3 region is CASSYRLAGGYEQYF. Written as DNA, the CDR3 is TGTGCCAGCAGCTACCGACTAGCGGGAGGGTACGAGCAGTACTTC.

The V call is TRBV7-2, the J call TRBJ2-5, with a possible D match to TRBD1 (6 bases). Germline V lookup: CDR1 SGHTA, CDR2 FQGNSA. The CDR3 extends over 13 amino acids. V lost 2 bases to trimming and J lost 5 bases, with 9 bases between them. For the CDR3, the DNA is TGTGCCAGCAGCTTAAATCAGGGGGAGACCCAGTACTTC. Translated, it gives CASSLNQGETQYF.

The chain couples TRBV19 to TRBJ2-3, with 7 bases matching TRBD2. This CDR3 has 13 amino acids. Germline V lookup: CDR1 LNHDA, CDR2 SQIVND (reference sequence). V shed 5 bases, J shed 5 bases, and the junction held 4 bases outside the gene matches. CDR3 sequence: CASSWEGVDTQYF. Written as DNA, the CDR3 is TGTGCCAGTAGTTGGGAGGGAGTAGATACGCAGTATTTT.

The rearrangement uses TRBV7-9 and TRBJ2-6, with 10 bases fitting TRBD2. Per the germline V gene, CDR1 is SEHNR and CDR2 is FQNEAQ (reference sequence). This CDR3 contains 18 residues. V dropped 7 bases and J dropped 0; count of bases not matched to a gene: 9. The CDR3 DNA follows: TGTGCCAGCACCCATCCAGCGGGGGGGGCCTCTGGGGCCAACGTCCTGACTTTC. Translation: CASTHPAGGASGANVLTF.

V gene TRBV28 combines with J gene TRBJ2-1; possibly TRBD1 or TRBD2 for D (5 bases each). This CDR3 contains 16 residues. CDR1 is MDHEN and CDR2 is SYDVKM in the germline V gene. V lost 2 bases, J lost 9 bases, and 20 bases lay in between. The DNA for the CDR3 is TGTGCCAGCAGTTTACCCCTTCGAGTTTCGAGGGGTGAGCAGTTCTTC. Translation: CASSLPLRVSRGEQFF.

This clone came up once. The chain couples TRBV19 to TRBJ2-1; 12 positions match TRBD2. Germline trimming cut 0 bases from V and 5 bases from J; bases unmatched to any gene: 5. Per germline, CDR1 LNHDA and CDR2 SQIVND (reference sequence). CDR3 length: 17 residues. The CDR3 DNA is TGTGCCAGTAGTATAGATCTGGGACTAGCGGGTAACAATGAGCAGTTCTTC. This codes for CASSIDLGLAGNNEQFF.

The chain has TRBV10-3 and TRBJ1-2, with 7 bases matching TRBD1. CDR3 length: 15 residues. Germline V gene sequence: CDR1 ENHRY, CDR2 SYGVKD. J was trimmed by 2 bases and V by 4 bases; bases with no gene match: 7. The CDR3 is CAISGDSEVNYGYTF. As DNA, the CDR3 is TGTGCCATCAGTGGGGACAGCGAGGTGAACTATGGCTACACCTTC.

This chain links TRBV7-9 with TRBJ1-4; D call uncertain. In germline, CDR1 is SEHNR, CDR2 FQNEAQ (reference sequence). The CDR3 is 13 residues long. V shed 6 bases and J shed 2 bases, with 7 bases lying between them. CDR3 in DNA: TGTGCCAGCAGAAGGCAGACTAATGAAAAACTGTTTTTT. Translating it yields CASRRQTNEKLFF.

The chain joins TRBV11-1 to TRBJ2-5; a weak D match, TRBD2 (5 bases). This CDR3 contains 12 residues. Trimming left V 3 bases short and J 7 bases short, with 9 bases between. Germline V gene sequence: CDR1 SGHAT, CDR2 FQDESV (reference sequence). For the CDR3, the DNA is TGTGCCAGCAGCTTCCCCGCGGGGACCCAGTACTTC. Translating gives CASSFPAGTQYF. The variable domain in full, completed from reference TRBV11-1 and TRBJ2-5, reads EAEVAQSPRYKITEKSQAVAFWCDPISGHATLYWYRQILGQGPELLVQFQDESVVDDSQLPKDRFSAERLKGVDSTLKIQPAELGDSAMYLCASSFPAGTQYFGPGTRLLVL.

The chain has TRBV11-2 and TRBJ1-6, with D maybe TRBD1 (6 bases). The CDR3 sequence is 13 residues long. V was shortened by 4 bases and J by 12 bases, with 13 bases between the two germline ends. CDR1 is SGHAT and CDR2 is FQNNGV in the germline V gene. The CDR3 is CASSYDRFQPLHF. The CDR3 DNA reads as TGTGCCAGCAGCTATGACAGGTTTCAACCCCTCCACTTT.

This sequence joins TRBV6-5 and TRBJ2-2, with D hard to call. Germline CDR1 MNHEY, CDR2 SVGAGI. V lost 5 bases and J 3 bases, leaving 10 bases between the germline ends. The CDR3 loop spans 14 amino acids. This CDR3 reads CASSPRTDTGELFF. CDR3 coding DNA: TGTGCCAGCAGTCCCCGGACGGACACCGGGGAGCTGTTTTTT.

This chain connects TRBV23-1 to TRBJ1-5; TRBD1 might be the D (6 bases). TRBV23-1 is identified as an open reading frame with a role that is uncertain. The CDR3 extends over 13 amino acids. V lost 6 bases to trimming and J lost 4 bases, with 10 bases between them. CDR3 residues: CASRLGGNQPQHF. CDR3 bases: TGCGCCAGCAGGTTAGGGGGAAATCAGCCCCAGCATTTT.

The chain is built from TRBV3-1 (or the pseudogene TRBV3-2) and TRBJ2-5; D unresolved. The CDR3 is made up of 15 amino acids. V lost 0 bases and J lost 1, with 9 bases in between. Germline lookup yields CDR1 LGHDT and CDR2 YNNKEL (reference sequence). The CDR3 sequence is CASSQETVFQETQYF. The DNA for the CDR3 is TGTGCCAGCAGCCAAGAGACCGTCTTCCAAGAGACCCAGTACTTC.

V usage is TRBV7-2 and J usage is TRBJ2-3; D unresolved. The CDR3 has 14 amino acids. CDR1 is SGHTA, CDR2 FQGNSA, per germline. The V gene lost 5 bases and the J gene lost 1 base, with 10 bases spanning the gap. CDR3 region: CASSPTSGTDTQYF. In DNA, the CDR3 is TGTGCCAGCAGCCCAACCAGCGGCACAGATACGCAGTATTTT.

The DNA of the CDR3 is TGTGCCAGCAGTCCCACAGGGGGCTCAGATACGCAGTATTTT. It specifies CASSPTGGSDTQYF. This chain connects TRBV6-4 to TRBJ2-3, with 9 bases that match TRBD1. The CDR3 has 14 amino acids. Germline V lookup: CDR1 MRHNA, CDR2 SNTAGT. V lost 5 bases, J lost 4 bases, and 4 bases stayed unmatched.

This clone appeared a single time. The V call is TRBV2, the J call TRBJ1-1; 8 bases are a match to TRBD1. The CDR3 is 14 residues long. Germline values: CDR1 SNHLY, CDR2 FYNNEI. With 7 bases clipped from V and 5 bases from J, the junction kept 9 bases outside the gene matches. The CDR3: CASKGDTGGTEAFF. As DNA, the CDR3 is TGTGCCAGCAAAGGGGATACAGGGGGGACTGAAGCTTTCTTT.

The chain combines TRBV19 with TRBJ1-5; no clear D gene. Trimming took off 5 bases at V and 0 bases at J, with 8 bases between the two ends. Germline loops: CDR1 LNHDA, CDR2 SQIVND (reference sequence). This CDR3 has 14 amino acids. CDR3 bases: TGTGCCAGTAGTCCAGTCTATAGCAATCAGCCCCAGCATTTT. Protein sequence: CASSPVYSNQPQHF.

The J gene is TRBJ2-7, the V gene TRBV9, with 16 bases aligning to TRBD2. CDR1 is SGDLS and CDR2 is YYNGEE in the germline V gene. The CDR3 sequence is 17 residues long. Trimming took 3 bases from V and 1 from J; bases not matched to a gene: 4. CDR3 protein: CASSAEGLAGGSYEQYF. The CDR3 nucleotides are TGTGCCAGCAGCGCTGAGGGACTAGCGGGAGGGTCCTACGAGCAGTACTTC.

The V and J genes are TRBV30 and TRBJ1-5; 9 positions match TRBD1. This CDR3 spans 15 amino acids. J gave up 11 bases and V 8 bases, and 19 bases lay outside the gene matches. Germline V lookup: CDR1 GTSNPN, CDR2 SVGIG (reference sequence). In nucleotides, the CDR3 is TGTGCCGGAAGGACTCTGGGACAGGGAAACTTAACCCAGCATTTT. Its translation is CAGRTLGQGNLTQHF.

The chain employs TRBV12-3 or TRBV12-4 and TRBJ1-2; tentative D call: TRBD1 (6 bases). Deletions cut 6 bases from V and 0 bases from J, with 8 bases between. The CDR3 is 13 residues long. As DNA, the CDR3 is TGTGCCAGCAGGACAGGAGCTAACTATGGCTACACCTTC. Its translation: CASRTGANYGYTF.

Written as DNA, the CDR3 is TGTGCCAGCAGCTCGGGACAACCGAACACTGAAGCTTTCTTT. Protein: CASSSGQPNTEAFF. The chain employs TRBV7-3 and TRBJ1-1, with TRBD1 as a possible D gene (6 bases). The germline V gene has CDR1 SGHTA and CDR2 FQGTGA. Deletions cut 4 bases from V and 1 base from J, with 10 bases between. The CDR3 loop spans 14 amino acids.

Written as DNA, the CDR3 is TGTGCCAGCAGTTTATCGGGAGGGTCGGGTCAGCCCCAGCATTTT. Translated: CASSLSGGSGQPQHF. This chain joins TRBV27 and TRBJ1-5; no clear D. Trimming left V 0 bases short and J 6 bases short, with 12 bases between. Germline V CDR1 and CDR2: MNHEY, SMNVEV (reference sequence). The CDR3 runs 15 residues.